One sample yielded the 15 T cell receptor beta chains listed below, sequenced in a study of CD4+ T cells in melanoma. Libraries were prepared by immunoSEQ multiplex PCR; TCRdb keeps only in-frame clonotypes and omits some of them. This table holds fewer than 20,000 clones, roughly 80% found once. The sample was cells from a culture (not recorded whether cultured in vitro). Receptors were obtained from a human donor with melanoma.

V and J are TRBV29-1 and TRBJ1-1, with TRBD1 matching over 10 bases. With 6 bases clipped from V and 4 bases from J, the junction kept 11 bases outside the gene matches. The CDR3 spans 15 residues. The germline V gene encodes CDR1 SQVTM and CDR2 ANQGSEA. CDR3 in amino acids: CSVRRDRGLVTEAFF. In nucleotides, the CDR3 is TGCAGCGTGAGACGGGACAGGGGACTAGTCACTGAAGCTTTCTTT.

The gene calls are TRBV5-1 and TRBJ2-7, with TRBD1 matching over 8 bases. V gave up 0 bases and J gave up 3 bases; unmatched junction bases: 8. The CDR3 has 16 residues. From germline, CDR1 is SGHRS and CDR2 YFSETQ. In nucleotides, the CDR3 is TGCGCCAGCAGCTTGGCCGTGGACAGGGTGGGCTACGAGCAGTACTTC. It codes for CASSLAVDRVGYEQYF.

This chain links TRBV15 with TRBJ1-2, with D possibly matching TRBD1 (5 bases). Trimming pared 1 base from V and 4 bases from J, leaving 7 bases between. Germline V gene sequence: CDR1 LNHNV, CDR2 YYDKDF (reference sequence). CDR3 size: 13 residues. In DNA, the CDR3 is TGTGCCACCAGCAGAGCTGGGGGCTATGGCTACACCTTC. Amino acid sequence: CATSRAGGYGYTF. The whole variable domain, filled in from reference TRBV15 and TRBJ1-2, reads DAMVIQNPRYQVTQFGKPVTLSCSQTLNHNVMYWYQQKSSQAPKLLFHYYDKDFNNEADTPDNFQSRRPNTSFCFLDIRSPGLGDTAMYLCATSRAGGYGYTFGSGTRLTVV.

The J gene is TRBJ2-7, the V gene TRBV6-6, with D maybe TRBD2 (6 bases). This CDR3 spans 14 amino acids. Trimming took off 2 bases at V and 0 bases at J, with 8 bases between the two ends. The germline V gene encodes CDR1 MNHNY and CDR2 SVGAGI (reference sequence). The CDR3 nucleotides are TGTGCCAGCAGTTACATAGCGGTCTCCTACGAGCAGTACTTC. Amino acids: CASSYIAVSYEQYF.

The genes are TRBV6-5 and TRBJ1-5; D remains unclear. Germline V gene lookup returns CDR1 MNHEY and CDR2 SVGAGI. CDR3 size: 15 residues. With 7 bases removed from V and 7 bases from J, the gap between germline ends came to 20 bases. The CDR3 nucleotides are TGTGCCAGCACTGACCCTGTCCGGGTTGGACAGCCCCAGCATTTT. Amino acid sequence: CASTDPVRVGQPQHF.

This chain links TRBV5-8 with TRBJ2-7; 7 bases are a match to TRBD1. Germline CDR1 is SGHTS and CDR2 is YDEGEE. V shed 0 bases, J shed 2 bases, and the junction held 5 bases outside the gene matches. The CDR3 covers 15 residues. The CDR3 reads CASSLVGTAPYEQYF. The CDR3 nucleotides are TGTGCCAGCAGCTTGGTAGGGACAGCTCCCTACGAGCAGTACTTC.

This clone has just a few counts. One end of the junction does not line up with germline, which may come from a read error. V and J are TRBV5-4 and TRBJ2-5, with a possible D match to TRBD1 (6 bases). This CDR3 contains 14 residues. Per the germline V gene, CDR1 is SGHNT and CDR2 is YYREEE (reference sequence). The CDR3 spells CASSLTGTQVTQYF. Written as DNA, the CDR3 is TGTGCCAGCAGCTTGACAGGGACACAAGTGACCCAGTACTTC.

CDR3 nucleotides: TGTGCCAGCTCACCCGGGGGACAGGTCAATTCACCCCTCCACTTT. Protein sequence: CASSPGGQVNSPLHF. This rearrangement joins TRBV18 to TRBJ1-6; TRBD1 matches at 8 bases. The CDR3 is made up of 15 amino acids. V lost 3 bases, J lost 7 bases, and 5 bases stayed unmatched. Germline-derived CDR1 and CDR2 are KGHSH and LQKENI.

The rearrangement joins TRBV2 to TRBJ1-4; D gene uncertain. The CDR3 sequence is 16 residues long. Germline-derived CDR1 and CDR2 are SNHLY and FYNNEI. Trimming took off 5 bases at V and 2 bases at J, with 15 bases between the two ends. This CDR3 reads CASSRTGLSTNEKLFF. In DNA, the CDR3 is TGTGCCAGCAGTCGGACCGGTCTATCCACTAATGAAAAACTGTTTTTT.

The chain employs TRBV18 and TRBJ2-3; possibly TRBD2 for D (6 bases). Germline CDR1 KGHSH, CDR2 LQKENI. CDR3 length: 16 amino acids. Trimming pared 3 bases from V and 4 bases from J, leaving 17 bases between. The DNA for the CDR3 is TGTGCCAGCTCACCGCGACTAGATGGCTTTTCAGATACGCAGTATTTT. Protein sequence: CASSPRLDGFSDTQYF.

CDR3 residues: CATGPPDTQYF. CDR3 bases: TGTGCGACAGGGCCACCAGATACGCAGTATTTT. The chain uses TRBV7-6 and TRBJ2-3; 7 bases agree with TRBD1. This CDR3 region has 11 residues. Germline V lookup: CDR1 SGHVS, CDR2 FNYEAQ.

V and J are TRBV5-1 and TRBJ2-2; D is ambiguous. Per the germline V gene, CDR1 is SGHRS and CDR2 is YFSETQ. Trimming removed 0 bases at V and 5 bases at J, with 11 bases between. This CDR3 is 15 amino acids long. Here the CDR3 reads CASSLDAGGTGELFF. CDR3 DNA sequence: TGCGCCAGCAGCTTGGATGCTGGTGGAACCGGGGAGCTGTTTTTT.

The chain has TRBV13 and TRBJ1-2; TRBD1 matches 8 bases. Germline values: CDR1 PRHDT, CDR2 FYEKMQ (reference sequence). After removal of 5 bases from V and 6 bases from J, the junction contained 5 bases not matched to a gene. This CDR3 has 13 amino acids. Here the CDR3 DNA reads TGTGCCAGCAGCGCACAGGGGGGAGATGGCTACACCTTC. The encoded protein is CASSAQGGDGYTF.

The chain employs TRBV2 and TRBJ1-3; no definite D call. Germline V gives CDR1 SNHLY, CDR2 FYNNEI. This CDR3 has 16 residues. Trimming cost V 4 bases and J 0 bases, with 13 bases left between them. In nucleotides, the CDR3 is TGTGCCAGCAGTGGCTCCGGGATAAGCTCTGGAAACACCATATATTTT. This translates into CASSGSGISSGNTIYF.

The rearrangement links TRBV5-1 to TRBJ2-3; a weak D match, TRBD2 (5 bases). The length of the CDR3 is 15 residues. Germline CDR1 reads SGHRS; CDR2 reads YFSETQ. Trimming took 4 bases from V and 3 from J, leaving 15 bases between them. The CDR3 coding sequence is TGCGCCAGCAGCAACCGGGAAGGCGGGACAGATACGCAGTATTTT. This encodes CASSNREGGTDTQYF.